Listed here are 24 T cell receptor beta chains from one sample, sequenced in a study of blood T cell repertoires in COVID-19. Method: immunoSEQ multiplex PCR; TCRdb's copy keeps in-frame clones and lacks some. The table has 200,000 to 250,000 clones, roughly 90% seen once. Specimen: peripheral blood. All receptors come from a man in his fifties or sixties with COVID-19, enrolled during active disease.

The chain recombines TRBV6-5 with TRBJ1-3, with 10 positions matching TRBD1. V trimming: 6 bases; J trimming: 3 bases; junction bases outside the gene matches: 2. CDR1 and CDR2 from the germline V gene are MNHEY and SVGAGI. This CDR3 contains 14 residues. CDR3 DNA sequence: TGTGCCAGCAGAGGGACAGGGGTTGGAAACACCATATATTTT. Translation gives CASRGTGVGNTIYF.

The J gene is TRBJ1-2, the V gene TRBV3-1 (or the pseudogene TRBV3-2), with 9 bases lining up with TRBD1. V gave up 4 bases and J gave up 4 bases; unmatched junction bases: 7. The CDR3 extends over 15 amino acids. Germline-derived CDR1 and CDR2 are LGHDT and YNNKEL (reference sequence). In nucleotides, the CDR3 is TGTGCCAGCAGCCCCTCAGGGACAGGGATCTATGGCTACACCTTC. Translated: CASSPSGTGIYGYTF.

The CDR3 is CASSMTGGGYTF. In nucleotides, the CDR3 is TGCGCCAGCAGCATGACAGGGGGTGGCTACACCTTC. The rearrangement links TRBV5-1 to TRBJ1-2; 9 bases match TRBD1. Trimming at V came to 4 bases and at J to 7 bases, leaving 2 bases not matched to a gene. Germline values: CDR1 SGHRS, CDR2 YFSETQ. The CDR3 spans 12 residues.

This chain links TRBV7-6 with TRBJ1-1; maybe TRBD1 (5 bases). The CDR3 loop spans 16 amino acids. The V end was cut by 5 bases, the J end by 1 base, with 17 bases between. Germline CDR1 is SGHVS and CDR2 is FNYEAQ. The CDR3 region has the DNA TGTGCCAGCAGCCTCGGGGCGGGAACGGCGAACACTGAAGCTTTCTTT. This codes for CASSLGAGTANTEAFF.

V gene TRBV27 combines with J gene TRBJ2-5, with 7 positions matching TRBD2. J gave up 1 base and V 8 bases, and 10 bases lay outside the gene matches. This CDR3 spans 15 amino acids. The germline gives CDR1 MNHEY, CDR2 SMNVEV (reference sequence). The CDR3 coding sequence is TGTGCCAGCTCTAAGCTAGCTAGCGGCCAAGAGACCCAGTACTTC. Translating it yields CASSKLASGQETQYF.

CDR3 sequence (DNA): TGTGCCATCAGCGACATGGGGCAAGCTCAGCCCCAGCATTTT. It specifies CAISDMGQAQPQHF. This chain joins TRBV10-3 and TRBJ1-5; D is perhaps TRBD1 (5 bases). Germline CDR1 and CDR2: ENHRY and SYGVKD. The germline V and J ends were trimmed by 6 bases and 6 bases, with 15 bases remaining between them. This CDR3 comprises 14 residues.

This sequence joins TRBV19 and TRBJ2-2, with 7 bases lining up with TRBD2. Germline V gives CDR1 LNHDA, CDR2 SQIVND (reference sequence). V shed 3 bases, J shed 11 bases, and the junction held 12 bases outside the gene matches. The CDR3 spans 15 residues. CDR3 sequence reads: CASSMALAPFDELFF. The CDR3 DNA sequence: TGTGCCAGTAGTATGGCACTAGCGCCGTTTGATGAGCTGTTTTTT. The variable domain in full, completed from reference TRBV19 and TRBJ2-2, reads DGGITQSPKYLFRKEGQNVTLSCEQNLNHDAMYWYRQDPGQGLRLIYYSQIVNDFQKGDIAEGYSVSREKKESFPLTVTSAQKNPTAFYLCASSMALAPFDELFFGEGSRLTVL.

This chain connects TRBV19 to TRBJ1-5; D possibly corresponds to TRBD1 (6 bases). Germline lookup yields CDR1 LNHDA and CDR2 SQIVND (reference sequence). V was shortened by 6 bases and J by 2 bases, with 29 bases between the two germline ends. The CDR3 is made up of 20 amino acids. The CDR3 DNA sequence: TGTGCCAGTAGACCCTACCCGACAGGTGGTGTCGGGTACGGCAATCAGCCCCAGCATTTT. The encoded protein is CASRPYPTGGVGYGNQPQHF.

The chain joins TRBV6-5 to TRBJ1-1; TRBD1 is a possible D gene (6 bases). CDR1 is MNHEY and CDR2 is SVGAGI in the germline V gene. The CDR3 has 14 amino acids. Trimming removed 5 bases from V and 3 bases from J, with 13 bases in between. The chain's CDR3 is CASSPRDKDTEAFF. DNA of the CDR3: TGTGCCAGCAGTCCCCGGGACAAGGACACTGAAGCTTTCTTT.

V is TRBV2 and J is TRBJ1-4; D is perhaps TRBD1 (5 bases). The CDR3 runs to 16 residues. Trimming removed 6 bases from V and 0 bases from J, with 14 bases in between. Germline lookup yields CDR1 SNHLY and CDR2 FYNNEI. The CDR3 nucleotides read TGTGCCAGCAGGGGGCAGGCAAAAGCAACTAATGAAAAACTGTTTTTT. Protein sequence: CASRGQAKATNEKLFF.

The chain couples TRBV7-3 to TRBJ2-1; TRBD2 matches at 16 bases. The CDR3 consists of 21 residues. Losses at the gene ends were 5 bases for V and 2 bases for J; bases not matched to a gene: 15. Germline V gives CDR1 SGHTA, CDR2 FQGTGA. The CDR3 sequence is CASSPAPGTSGRVATYNEQFF. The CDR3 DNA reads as TGTGCCAGCAGCCCGGCTCCCGGGACTAGCGGGAGGGTTGCTACCTACAATGAGCAGTTCTTC.

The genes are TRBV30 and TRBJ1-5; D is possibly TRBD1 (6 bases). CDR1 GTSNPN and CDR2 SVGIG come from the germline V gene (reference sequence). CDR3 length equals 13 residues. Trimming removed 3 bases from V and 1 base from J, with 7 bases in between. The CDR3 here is CAWSGQSNQPQHF. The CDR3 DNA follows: TGTGCCTGGAGCGGACAGAGCAATCAGCCCCAGCATTTT.

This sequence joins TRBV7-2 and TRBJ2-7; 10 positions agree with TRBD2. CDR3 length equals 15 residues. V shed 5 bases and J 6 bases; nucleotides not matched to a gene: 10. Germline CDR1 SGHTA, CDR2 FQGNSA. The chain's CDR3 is CASSLSGTSAGEQYF. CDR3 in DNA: TGTGCCAGCAGCCTTTCCGGGACTAGCGCGGGCGAGCAGTACTTC.

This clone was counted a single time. CDR3 nucleotide sequence: TGTGCCAGCAGCTTCCGGGGATCCTCTGGAAACACCATATATTTT. Amino acids: CASSFRGSSGNTIYF. This chain links TRBV5-6 with TRBJ1-3; D is unclear. V lost 2 bases and J lost 0, with 9 bases in between. From germline, CDR1 is SGHDT and CDR2 YYEEEE. The CDR3 loop spans 15 amino acids.

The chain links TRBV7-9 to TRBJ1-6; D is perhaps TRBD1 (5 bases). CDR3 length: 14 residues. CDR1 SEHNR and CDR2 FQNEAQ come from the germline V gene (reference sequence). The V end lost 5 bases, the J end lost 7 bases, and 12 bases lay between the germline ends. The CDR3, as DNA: TGTGCCAGCAGCCTACGACAGCTCAATTCACCCCTCCACTTT. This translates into CASSLRQLNSPLHF. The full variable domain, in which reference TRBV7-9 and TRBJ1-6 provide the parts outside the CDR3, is DTGVSQNPRHKITKRGQNVTFRCDPISEHNRLYWYRQTLGQGPEFLTYFQNEAQLEKSRLLSDRFSAERPKGSFSTLEIQRTEQGDSAMYLCASSLRQLNSPLHFGNGTRLTVT.

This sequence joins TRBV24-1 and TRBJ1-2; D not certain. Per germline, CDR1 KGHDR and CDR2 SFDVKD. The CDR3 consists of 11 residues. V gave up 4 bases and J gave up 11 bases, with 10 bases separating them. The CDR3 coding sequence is TGTGCCACCAGTGACGGGTTTGGATACACCTTC. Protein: CATSDGFGYTF.

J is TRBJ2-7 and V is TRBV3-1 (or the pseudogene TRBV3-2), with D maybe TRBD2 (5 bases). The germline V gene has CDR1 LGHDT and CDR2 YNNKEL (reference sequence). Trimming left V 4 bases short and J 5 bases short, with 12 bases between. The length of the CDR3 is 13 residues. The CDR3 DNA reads TGTGCCAGCAGCCCTAATTTCGGGAACGAGCAGTACTTC. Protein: CASSPNFGNEQYF.

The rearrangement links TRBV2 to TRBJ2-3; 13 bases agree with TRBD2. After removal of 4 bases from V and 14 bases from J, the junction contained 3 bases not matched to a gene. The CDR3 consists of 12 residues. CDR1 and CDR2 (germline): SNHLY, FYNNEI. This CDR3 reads CASSGTSGRGYF. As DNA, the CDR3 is TGTGCCAGCAGTGGAACTAGCGGGAGGGGGTATTTT.

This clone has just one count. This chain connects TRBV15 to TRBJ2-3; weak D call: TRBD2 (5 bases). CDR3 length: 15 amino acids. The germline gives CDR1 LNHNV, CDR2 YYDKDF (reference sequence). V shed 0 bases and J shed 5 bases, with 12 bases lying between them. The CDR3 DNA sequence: TGTGCCACCAGCAGAGATCCTCTCGGAGGAGATACGCAGTATTTT. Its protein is CATSRDPLGGDTQYF.

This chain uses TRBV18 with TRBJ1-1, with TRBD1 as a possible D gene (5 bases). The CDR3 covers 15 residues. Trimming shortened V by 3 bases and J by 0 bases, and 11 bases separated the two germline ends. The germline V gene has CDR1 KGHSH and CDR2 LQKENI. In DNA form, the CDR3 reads TGTGCCAGCTCACCTTTGACAGTCATGAACACTGAAGCTTTCTTT. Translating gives CASSPLTVMNTEAFF.

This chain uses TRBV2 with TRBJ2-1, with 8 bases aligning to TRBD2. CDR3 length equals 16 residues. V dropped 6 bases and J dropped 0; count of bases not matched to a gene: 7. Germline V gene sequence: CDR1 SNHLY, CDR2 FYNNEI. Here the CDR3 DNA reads TGTGCCAGCAGGCTCCAACTAGCGGCCTCCTACAATGAGCAGTTCTTC. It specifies CASRLQLAASYNEQFF.

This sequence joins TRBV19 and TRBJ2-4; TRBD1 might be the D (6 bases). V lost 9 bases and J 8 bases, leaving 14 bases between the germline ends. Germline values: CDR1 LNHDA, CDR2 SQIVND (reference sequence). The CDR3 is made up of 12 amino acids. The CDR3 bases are TGTGCCAGCCGCTTCAAGGGGGACATTCAGTACTTC. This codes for CASRFKGDIQYF.

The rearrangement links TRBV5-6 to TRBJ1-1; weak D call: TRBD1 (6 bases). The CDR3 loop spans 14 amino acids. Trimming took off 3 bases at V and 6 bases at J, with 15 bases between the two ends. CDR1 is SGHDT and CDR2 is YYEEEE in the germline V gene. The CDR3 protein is CASSSETGDSEAFF. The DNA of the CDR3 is TGTGCCAGCAGCTCGGAGACAGGAGATTCTGAAGCTTTCTTT.

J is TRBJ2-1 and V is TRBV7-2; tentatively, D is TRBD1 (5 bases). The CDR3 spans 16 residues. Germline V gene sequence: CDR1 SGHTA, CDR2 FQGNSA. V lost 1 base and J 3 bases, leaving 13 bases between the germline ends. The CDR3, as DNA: TGTGCCAGCAGCTTAGTCGGCAGGGTGGACTACAATGAGCAGTTCTTC. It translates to CASSLVGRVDYNEQFF.